This TCR delta chain stems from a study of human gamma delta and Vdelta1 T cells (dated by TCRdb to 2017 to 2018). Study-level background: Delta One T cells, Vd1+ gamma-delta T cells, were investigated in the study as cytotoxic effectors against acute myeloid leukemia. Overall study outcomes, separate from this receptor: According to the report, Delta One T cells were polyclonal and showed broad cytotoxic targeting of acute myeloid leukemia.

This clone showed up just a few times. No antigen is known for it. Base qualities were left out, and no much larger clone turns up one base away. In the germline V gene, CDR1 corresponds to TSWWSYY and CDR2 to QGS. V is trimmed back by 0 bases and J by 0 bases, and the junction contains 26 bases that no gene match accounts for. Inclusive of the bounding cysteine and phenylalanine, the CDR3 is 24 residues long. The entry retains the CDR3 DNA only, 72 bases that are in frame from base 1. The library was produced with PCR. The sample was run on an Illumina MiSeq. Identical DNA sequences were merged into single rows after TCRdb reprocessed the public reads with CATT. Across this sample there are roughly 7,000 delta-chain clones, with almost 40% seen only once. The biggest ten clones account for about 6.4% of the sample.

Sequencing was performed on Vdelta1 gamma-delta T cells from blood grown in culture (DOT cells). What the cell subset or site label conveys for this sample: Delta One T cells, in vitro expanded/differentiated Vd1+ gamma-delta T cells. The sequence is built from TRDV1 and TRDJ1, with TRDD3 matching 9 junction bases. This sequence originates from a human donor in good health. CDR3 reads: CALGELRFRAGGLTNRPYTDKLIF. The nucleotide sequence is given as TGTGCTCTTGGGGAACTCCGTTTCCGTGCTGGGGGATTAACAAATAGACCGTACACCGATAAACTCATCTTT.